This record covers a single T cell receptor beta chain. This entry belongs to a study of T cell changes during pregnancy in multiple sclerosis. Method: immunoSEQ multiplex PCR; TCRdb's copy keeps in-frame clones and lacks some. The sample contains tens of thousands of clones, 91% of which appear only once. The CDR3 runs 15 residues. Germline V gene data show CDR1 as SGHKS and CDR2 as YYEKEE (reference sequence). The ends were cut back, 0 bases at V and 7 bases at J, with 13 bases in the middle. The clonotype was recovered from a female donor in good health, enrolled as a control in a pregnancy study. The chain recombines TRBV5-5 with TRBJ1-4; D may be TRBD1 (6 bases). Sequenced material: CD4+ T cells from peripheral blood mononuclear cells, taken in the second trimester of pregnancy. CDR3 sequence: CASSLGTANTEKLFF. Written as DNA, the CDR3 is TGTGCCAGCAGCTTGGGGACAGCCAATACTGAAAAACTGTTTTTT.